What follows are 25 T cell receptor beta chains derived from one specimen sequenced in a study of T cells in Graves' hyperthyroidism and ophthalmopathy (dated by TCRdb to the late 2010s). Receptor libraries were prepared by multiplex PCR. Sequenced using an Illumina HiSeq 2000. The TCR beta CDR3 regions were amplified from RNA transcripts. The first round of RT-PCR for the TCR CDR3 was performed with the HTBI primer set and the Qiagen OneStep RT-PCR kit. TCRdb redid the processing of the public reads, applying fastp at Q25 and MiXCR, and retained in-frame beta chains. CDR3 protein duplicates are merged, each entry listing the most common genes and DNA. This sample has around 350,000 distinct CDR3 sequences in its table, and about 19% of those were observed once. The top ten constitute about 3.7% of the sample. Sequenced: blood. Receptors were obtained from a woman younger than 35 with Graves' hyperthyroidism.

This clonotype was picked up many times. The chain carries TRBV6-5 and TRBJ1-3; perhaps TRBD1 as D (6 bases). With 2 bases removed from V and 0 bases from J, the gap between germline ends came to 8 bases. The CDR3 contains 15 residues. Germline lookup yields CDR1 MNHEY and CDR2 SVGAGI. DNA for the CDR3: TGTGCCAGCAGTTACGGACAGAGCTCTGGAAACACCATATATTTT. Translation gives CASSYGQSSGNTIYF.

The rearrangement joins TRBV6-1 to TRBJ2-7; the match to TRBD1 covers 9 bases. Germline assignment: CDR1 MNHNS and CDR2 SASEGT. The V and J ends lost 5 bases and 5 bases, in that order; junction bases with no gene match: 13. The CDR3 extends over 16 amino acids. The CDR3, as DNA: TGTGCCAGCAGTCGTAAGCCGGGACAGGGAGGCCACGAGCAGTACTTC. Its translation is CASSRKPGQGGHEQYF.

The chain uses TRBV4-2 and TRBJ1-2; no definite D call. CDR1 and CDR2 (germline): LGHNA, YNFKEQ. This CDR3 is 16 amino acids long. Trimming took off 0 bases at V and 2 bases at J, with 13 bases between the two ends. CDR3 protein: CASSQDLADPNYGYTF. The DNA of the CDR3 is TGTGCCAGCAGCCAAGATCTAGCAGATCCCAACTATGGCTACACCTTC.

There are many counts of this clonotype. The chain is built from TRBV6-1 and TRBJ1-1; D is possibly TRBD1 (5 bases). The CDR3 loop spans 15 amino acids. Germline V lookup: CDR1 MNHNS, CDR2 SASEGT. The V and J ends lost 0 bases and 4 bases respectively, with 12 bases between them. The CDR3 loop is CASSEAIEGSTEAFF. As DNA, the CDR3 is TGTGCCAGCAGTGAAGCGATCGAGGGGTCCACTGAAGCTTTCTTT.

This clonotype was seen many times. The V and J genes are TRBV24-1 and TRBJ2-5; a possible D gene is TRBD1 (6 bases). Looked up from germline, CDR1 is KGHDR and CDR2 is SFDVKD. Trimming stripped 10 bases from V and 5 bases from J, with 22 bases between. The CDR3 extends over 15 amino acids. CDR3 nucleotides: TGTGCCACAGAAAAAGAGTCAGGGGACGGGGAGACCCAGTACTTC. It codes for CATEKESGDGETQYF.

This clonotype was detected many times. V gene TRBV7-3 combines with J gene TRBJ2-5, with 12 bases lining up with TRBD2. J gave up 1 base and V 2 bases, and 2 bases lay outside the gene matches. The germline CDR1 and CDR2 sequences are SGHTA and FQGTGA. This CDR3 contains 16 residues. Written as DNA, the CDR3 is TGTGCCAGCAGCTTACTAGCGGGGGGGTTCCAAGAGACCCAGTACTTC. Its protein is CASSLLAGGFQETQYF.

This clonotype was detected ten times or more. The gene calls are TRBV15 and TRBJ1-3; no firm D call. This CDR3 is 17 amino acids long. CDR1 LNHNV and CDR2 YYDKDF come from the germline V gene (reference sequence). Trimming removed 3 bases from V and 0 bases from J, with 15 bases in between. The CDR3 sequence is CATSRPDPKSSGNTIYF. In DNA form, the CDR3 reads TGTGCCACCAGCAGGCCCGACCCAAAGAGCTCTGGAAACACCATATATTTT.

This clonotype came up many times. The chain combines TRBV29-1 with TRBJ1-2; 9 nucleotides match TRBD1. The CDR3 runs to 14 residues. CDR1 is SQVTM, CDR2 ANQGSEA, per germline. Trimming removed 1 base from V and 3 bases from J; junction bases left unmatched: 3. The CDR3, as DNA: TGCAGCGTTGAAGGGACAGGGGCCCACTATGGCTACACCTTC. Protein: CSVEGTGAHYGYTF.

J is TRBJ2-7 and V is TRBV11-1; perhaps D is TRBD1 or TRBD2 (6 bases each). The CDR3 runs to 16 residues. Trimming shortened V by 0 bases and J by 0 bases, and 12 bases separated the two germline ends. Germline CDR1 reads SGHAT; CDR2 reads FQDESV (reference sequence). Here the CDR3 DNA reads TGTGCCAGCAGCTTAGCCGGGGGCCCAAGCTCCTACGAGCAGTACTTC. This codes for CASSLAGGPSSYEQYF. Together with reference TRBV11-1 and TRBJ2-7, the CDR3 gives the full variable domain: EAEVAQSPRYKITEKSQAVAFWCDPISGHATLYWYRQILGQGPELLVQFQDESVVDDSQLPKDRFSAERLKGVDSTLKIQPAELGDSAMYLCASSLAGGPSSYEQYFGPGTRLTVT.

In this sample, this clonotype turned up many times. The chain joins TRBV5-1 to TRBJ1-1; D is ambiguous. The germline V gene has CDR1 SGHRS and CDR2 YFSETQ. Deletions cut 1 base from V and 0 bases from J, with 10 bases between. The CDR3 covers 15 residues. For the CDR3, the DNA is TGCGCCAGCAGCTTGAGCTGGATCATGAACACTGAAGCTTTCTTT. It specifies CASSLSWIMNTEAFF.

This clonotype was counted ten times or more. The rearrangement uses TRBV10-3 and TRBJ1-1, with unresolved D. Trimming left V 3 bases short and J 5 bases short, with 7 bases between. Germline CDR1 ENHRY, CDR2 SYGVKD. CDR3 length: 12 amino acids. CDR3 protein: CAISDVRTEAFF. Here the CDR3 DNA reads TGTGCCATCAGTGACGTTCGGACTGAAGCTTTCTTT.

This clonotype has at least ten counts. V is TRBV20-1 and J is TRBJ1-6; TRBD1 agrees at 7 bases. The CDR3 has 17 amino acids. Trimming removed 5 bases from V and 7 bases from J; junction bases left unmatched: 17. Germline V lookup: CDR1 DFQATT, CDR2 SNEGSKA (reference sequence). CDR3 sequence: CSARTGWHSPRNSPLHF. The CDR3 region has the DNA TGCAGTGCTCGGACAGGATGGCACTCCCCGAGGAATTCACCCCTCCACTTT.

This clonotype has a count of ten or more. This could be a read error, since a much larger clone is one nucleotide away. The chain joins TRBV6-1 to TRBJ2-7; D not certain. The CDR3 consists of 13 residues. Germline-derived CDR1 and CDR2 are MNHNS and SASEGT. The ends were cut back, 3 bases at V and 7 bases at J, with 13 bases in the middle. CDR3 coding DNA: TGTGCCAGCAGTGATGGCAGCCAAGGGGAGCAGTACTTC. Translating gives CASSDGSQGEQYF.

In DNA, the CDR3 is TGTGCCTGGAGTCGGGCGAACCTATTCTATGGCTACACCTTC. It codes for CAWSRANLFYGYTF. The chain uses TRBV30 and TRBJ1-2, with D unclear. The CDR3 length is 14 residues. Trimming left V 2 bases short and J 4 bases short, with 14 bases between. Germline V lookup: CDR1 GTSNPN, CDR2 SVGIG (reference sequence).

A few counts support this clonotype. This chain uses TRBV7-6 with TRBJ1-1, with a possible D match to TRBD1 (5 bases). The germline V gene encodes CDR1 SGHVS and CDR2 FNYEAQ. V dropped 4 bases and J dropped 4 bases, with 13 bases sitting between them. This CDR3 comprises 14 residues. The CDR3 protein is CASSSGPGITEAFF. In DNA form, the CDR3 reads TGTGCCAGCAGCTCAGGCCCAGGGATCACTGAAGCTTTCTTT.

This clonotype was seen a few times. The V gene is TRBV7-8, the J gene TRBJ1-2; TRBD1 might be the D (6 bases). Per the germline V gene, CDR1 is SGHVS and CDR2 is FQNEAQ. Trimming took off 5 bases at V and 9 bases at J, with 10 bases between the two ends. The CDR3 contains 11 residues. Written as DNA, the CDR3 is TGTGCCAGCAGCGTACAGGGAAGCTACACCTTC. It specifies CASSVQGSYTF.

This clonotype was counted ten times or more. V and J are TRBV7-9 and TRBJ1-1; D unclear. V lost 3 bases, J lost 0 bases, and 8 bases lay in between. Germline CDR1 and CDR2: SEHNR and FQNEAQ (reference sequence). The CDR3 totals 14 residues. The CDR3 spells CASSLLSLNTEAFF. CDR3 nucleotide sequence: TGTGCCAGCAGCTTGTTATCCCTGAACACTGAAGCTTTCTTT.

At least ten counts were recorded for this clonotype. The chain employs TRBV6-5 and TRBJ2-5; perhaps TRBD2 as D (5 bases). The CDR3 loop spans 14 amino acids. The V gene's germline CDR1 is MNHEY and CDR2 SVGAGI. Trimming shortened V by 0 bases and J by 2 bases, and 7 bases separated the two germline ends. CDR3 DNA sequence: TGTGCCAGCAGTTACTCTCTAGCTCAAGAGACCCAGTACTTC. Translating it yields CASSYSLAQETQYF.

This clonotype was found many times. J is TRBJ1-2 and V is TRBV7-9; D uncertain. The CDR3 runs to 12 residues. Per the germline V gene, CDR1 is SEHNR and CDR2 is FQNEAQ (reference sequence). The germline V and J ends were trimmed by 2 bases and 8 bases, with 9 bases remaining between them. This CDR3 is CASSLSEGGYTF. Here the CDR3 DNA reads TGTGCCAGCAGCTTAAGCGAGGGCGGCTACACCTTC.

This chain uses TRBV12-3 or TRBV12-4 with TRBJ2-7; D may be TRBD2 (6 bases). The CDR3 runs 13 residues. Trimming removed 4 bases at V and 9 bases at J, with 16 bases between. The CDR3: CASSYEMGGWQYF. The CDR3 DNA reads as TGTGCCAGCAGTTATGAAATGGGGGGATGGCAGTACTTC.

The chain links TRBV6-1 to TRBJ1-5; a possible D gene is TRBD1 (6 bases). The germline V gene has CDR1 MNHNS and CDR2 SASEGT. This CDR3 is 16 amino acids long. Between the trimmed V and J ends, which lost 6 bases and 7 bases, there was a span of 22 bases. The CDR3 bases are TGTGCCAGCAGGGGAACCGGGACAAGAAGGGGACAGCCCCAGCATTTT. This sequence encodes CASRGTGTRRGQPQHF.

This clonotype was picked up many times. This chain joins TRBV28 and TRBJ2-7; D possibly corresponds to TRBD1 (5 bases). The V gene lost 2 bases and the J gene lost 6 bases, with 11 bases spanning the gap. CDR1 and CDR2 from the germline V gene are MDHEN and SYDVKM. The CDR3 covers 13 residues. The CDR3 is CASSLLQGPEQYF. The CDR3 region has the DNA TGTGCCAGCAGTTTACTTCAGGGCCCCGAGCAGTACTTC. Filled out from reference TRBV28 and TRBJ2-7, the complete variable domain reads DVKVTQSSRYLVKRTGEKVFLECVQDMDHENMFWYRQDPGLGLRLIYFSYDVKMKEKGDIPEGYSVSREKKERFSLILESASTNQTSMYLCASSLLQGPEQYFGPGTRLTVT.

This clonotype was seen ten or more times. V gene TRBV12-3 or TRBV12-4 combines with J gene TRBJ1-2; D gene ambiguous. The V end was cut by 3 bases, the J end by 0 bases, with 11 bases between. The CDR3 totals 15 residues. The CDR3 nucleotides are TGTGCCAGCAGTTTCGGAGGGAATCCTAACTATGGCTACACCTTC. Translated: CASSFGGNPNYGYTF.

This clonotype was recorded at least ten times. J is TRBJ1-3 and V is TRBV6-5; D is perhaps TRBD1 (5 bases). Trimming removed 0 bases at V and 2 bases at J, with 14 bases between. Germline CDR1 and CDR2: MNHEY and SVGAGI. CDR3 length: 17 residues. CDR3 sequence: CASSYSGTRGAGNTIYF. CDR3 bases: TGTGCCAGCAGTTACTCGGGGACGAGGGGAGCTGGAAACACCATATATTTT.

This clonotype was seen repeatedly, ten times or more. CDR3 in DNA: TGTGCCAGCAGCCCCGGGGCGAACACTGAAGCTTTCTTT. It specifies CASSPGANTEAFF. The chain employs TRBV11-3 and TRBJ1-1; tentative D call: TRBD1 (5 bases). Trimming stripped 5 bases from V and 1 base from J, with 8 bases between. Germline loops: CDR1 SGHNT, CDR2 YENEEA. The CDR3 spans 13 residues.